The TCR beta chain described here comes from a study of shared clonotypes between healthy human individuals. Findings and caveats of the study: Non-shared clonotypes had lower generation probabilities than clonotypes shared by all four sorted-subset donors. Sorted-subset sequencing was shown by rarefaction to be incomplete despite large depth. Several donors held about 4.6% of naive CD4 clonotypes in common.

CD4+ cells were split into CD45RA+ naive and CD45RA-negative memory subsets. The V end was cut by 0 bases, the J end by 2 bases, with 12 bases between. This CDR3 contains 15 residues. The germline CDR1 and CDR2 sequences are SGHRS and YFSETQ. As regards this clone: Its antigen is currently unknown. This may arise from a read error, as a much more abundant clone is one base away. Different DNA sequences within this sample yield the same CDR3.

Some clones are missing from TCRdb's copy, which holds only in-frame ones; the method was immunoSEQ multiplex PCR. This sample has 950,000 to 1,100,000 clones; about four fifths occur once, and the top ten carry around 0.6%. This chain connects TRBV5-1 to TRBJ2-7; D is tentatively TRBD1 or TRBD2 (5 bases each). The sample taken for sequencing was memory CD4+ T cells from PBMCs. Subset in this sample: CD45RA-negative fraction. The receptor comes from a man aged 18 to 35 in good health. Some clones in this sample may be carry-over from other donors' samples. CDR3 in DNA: TGCGCCAGCAGCTTGGCCGTGGGGCGGGCCTACGAGCAGTACTTC. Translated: CASSLAVGRAYEQYF. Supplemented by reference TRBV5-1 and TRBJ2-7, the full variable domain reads KAGVTQTPRYLIKTRGQQVTLSCSPISGHRSVSWYQQTPGQGLQFLFEYFSETQRNKGNFPGRFSGRQFSNSRSEMNVSTLELGDSALYLCASSLAVGRAYEQYFGPGTRLTVT.